A single sample is the source of the 6 T cell receptor beta chains below, sequenced in a study of T cell responses to AZD1222 COVID-19 vaccine. Data came from immunoSEQ multiplex PCR; TCRdb stores just in-frame clones and leaves some out. The sample holds 65,000 to 85,000 clones, around 80% seen once. This material consisted of peripheral blood, taken on day 0 of AZD1222 vaccination. The receptors come from an adult in good health.

The CDR3 bases are TGTGCCAGCAGCTTGCTACAGGGTACGGGCGTGAACACTGAAGCTTTCTTT. It specifies CASSLLQGTGVNTEAFF. The chain links TRBV5-6 to TRBJ1-1; possible D gene TRBD1, 6 bases. This CDR3 has 17 amino acids. V was trimmed by 1 base and J by 0 bases, leaving 16 bases between them. Germline CDR1 and CDR2: SGHDT and YYEEEE.

The chain is built from TRBV9 and TRBJ1-3; 8 bases line up with TRBD1. This CDR3 has 15 residues. Germline CDR1 and CDR2: SGDLS and YYNGEE. V lost 3 bases, J lost 2 bases, and 4 bases stayed unmatched. CDR3 region: CASSGTGLTGNTIYF. The CDR3 region has the DNA TGTGCCAGCAGCGGGACAGGGTTAACTGGAAACACCATATATTTT.

CDR3 coding DNA: TGTGCCAGCAGAAGGGGATCCTCCTCCTACGAGCAGTACTTC. Amino acid sequence: CASRRGSSSYEQYF. The chain combines TRBV25-1 with TRBJ2-7; D may be TRBD1 (5 bases). V lost 6 bases to trimming and J lost 0 bases, with 12 bases between them. Germline V lookup: CDR1 MGHDK, CDR2 SYGVNS. CDR3 length equals 14 residues.

This clone showed up just once. The V gene is TRBV4-1, the J gene TRBJ1-5; perhaps TRBD1 as D (5 bases). This CDR3 comprises 16 residues. Per germline, CDR1 MGHRA and CDR2 YSYEKL. V dropped 0 bases and J dropped 6 bases, with 15 bases sitting between them. The CDR3 loop reads CASSQDRWGSSQPQHF. In nucleotides, the CDR3 is TGCGCCAGCAGCCAAGATAGGTGGGGGTCAAGTCAGCCCCAGCATTTT.

This clone came up once. As DNA, the CDR3 is TGTGCCAGCAGCTTACGAGAGGGGGGTCAGCCCCAGCATTTT. Translating gives CASSLREGGQPQHF. This chain uses TRBV7-2 with TRBJ1-5; weak D call: TRBD1 (6 bases). Germline V gives CDR1 SGHTA, CDR2 FQGNSA. This CDR3 contains 14 residues. Between the trimmed V and J ends, which lost 2 bases and 6 bases, there was a span of 11 bases.

The CDR3 protein is CASTAGRGGLNTIYF. CDR3 DNA: TGTGCCAGTACCGCCGGCAGGGGGGGACTAAACACCATATATTTT. The chain joins TRBV19 to TRBJ1-3, with TRBD1 matching 7 bases. Losses at the gene ends were 7 bases for V and 6 bases for J; bases not matched to a gene: 12. CDR3 size: 15 residues. Germline values: CDR1 LNHDA, CDR2 SQIVND (reference sequence).